A single sample gave rise to the 31 T cell receptor beta chains below, sequenced in a study of blood T cell repertoires in COVID-19. The method was immunoSEQ multiplex PCR; TCRdb's version includes in-frame clones alone and lacks a portion of them. In the table there are fewer than 350,000 clones, around 86% of which are singletons. Sample: peripheral blood. Every receptor here comes from a woman in her sixties with active or convalescent COVID-19.

This sequence joins TRBV5-4 and TRBJ2-5, with TRBD2 matching over 12 bases. This CDR3 has 17 residues. Germline V CDR1 and CDR2: SGHNT, YYREEE (reference sequence). With 4 bases clipped from V and 3 bases from J, the junction kept 10 bases outside the gene matches. The CDR3 sequence: CASSTALLAGGKETQYF. The DNA of the CDR3 is TGTGCCAGCAGCACCGCCCTCCTAGCGGGGGGGAAAGAGACCCAGTACTTC.

The rearrangement links TRBV6-2 or TRBV6-3 to TRBJ2-7; 10 nucleotides match TRBD1. CDR1 is MNHEY and CDR2 is SVGEGT in the germline V gene. CDR3 length equals 21 residues. The ends lost 5 bases at V and 1 base at J; junction bases unmatched: 23. CDR3 sequence: CASSTTGTGVLLSSRSYEQYF. DNA for the CDR3: TGTGCCAGCAGTACTACCGGGACAGGGGTCCTTCTTTCCTCAAGGTCCTACGAGCAGTACTTC.

V is TRBV11-2 and J is TRBJ2-2; D is uncertain. This CDR3 has 16 residues. V gave up 8 bases and J gave up 5 bases, with 21 bases separating them. Germline CDR1 is SGHAT and CDR2 is FQNNGV. The CDR3 sequence: CASRPLDTVTTGELFF. As DNA, the CDR3 is TGTGCCAGCCGTCCCCTTGACACGGTCACAACCGGGGAGCTGTTTTTT.

This clone was observed once. This sequence joins TRBV2 and TRBJ1-2; TRBD1 is a possible D gene (5 bases). Germline values: CDR1 SNHLY, CDR2 FYNNEI. CDR3 length: 14 residues. V lost 2 bases and J lost 3, with 10 bases in between. The CDR3: CASSESRGDYGYTF. The DNA for the CDR3 is TGTGCCAGCAGTGAAAGTAGGGGTGACTATGGCTACACCTTC.

In this sample, this clone turned up once. This sequence joins TRBV5-4 and TRBJ1-1; the match to TRBD1 covers 10 bases. This CDR3 has 14 residues. CDR1 is SGHNT, CDR2 YYREEE, per germline (reference sequence). With V trimmed by 3 bases and J by 3 bases, 2 bases remained unmatched. CDR3 coding DNA: TGTGCCAGCAGCTCGACAGGGGGCTACACTGAAGCTTTCTTT. Its translation: CASSSTGGYTEAFF. Supplemented by reference TRBV5-4 and TRBJ1-1, the full variable domain reads ETGVTQSPTHLIKTRGQQVTLRCSSQSGHNTVSWYQQALGQGPQFIFQYYREEENGRGNFPPRFSGLQFPNYSSELNVNALELDDSALYLCASSSTGGYTEAFFGQGTRLTVV.

The V and J genes are TRBV29-1 and TRBJ1-1; possible D gene TRBD1, 6 bases. The V and J ends lost 4 bases and 1 base respectively, with 13 bases between them. From germline, CDR1 is SQVTM and CDR2 ANQGSEA. CDR3 length: 14 amino acids. In nucleotides, the CDR3 is TGCAGCGTTGTTAAGGGACAACGGAACACTGAAGCTTTCTTT. Translating gives CSVVKGQRNTEAFF.

The chain is built from TRBV12-3 or TRBV12-4 and TRBJ2-7, with D maybe TRBD1 (6 bases). The ends were cut back, 4 bases at V and 3 bases at J, with 10 bases in the middle. This CDR3 has 13 residues. The CDR3 is CASSSPGHYEQYF. The CDR3, as DNA: TGTGCCAGCAGTTCCCCGGGACACTACGAGCAGTACTTC.

The chain combines TRBV3-1 (or the pseudogene TRBV3-2) with TRBJ1-2; 8 positions match TRBD1. The germline V gene encodes CDR1 LGHDT and CDR2 YNNKEL (reference sequence). The CDR3 extends over 14 amino acids. V lost 4 bases, J lost 8 bases, and 9 bases stayed unmatched. The CDR3 is CASSRTGMTDGYTF. The CDR3 DNA reads TGTGCCAGCAGCCGGACAGGGATGACCGACGGCTACACCTTC.

This clone has a single count. CDR3 nucleotides: TGTGCCAGTAGTCGCCTAGACAGGACTCTTAACTATGGCTACACCTTC. Translated, it gives CASSRLDRTLNYGYTF. The chain carries TRBV19 and TRBJ1-2, with a tentative D call TRBD1 (6 bases). The V end was cut by 5 bases, the J end by 1 base, with 17 bases between. The CDR3 loop spans 16 amino acids. CDR1 and CDR2 (germline): LNHDA, SQIVND (reference sequence).

The chain carries TRBV4-1 and TRBJ1-2, with 8 bases lining up with TRBD1. Germline CDR1 is MGHRA and CDR2 is YSYEKL. The V gene end was trimmed by 0 bases and the J gene end by 5 bases; junction bases not matched to a gene: 8. The CDR3 totals 16 residues. The CDR3 DNA follows: TGCGCCAGCAGCCAAGAGTCCCCGACAGGGGCTTATGGCTACACCTTC. Encoded protein: CASSQESPTGAYGYTF.

The chain combines TRBV19 with TRBJ1-1; TRBD1 matches 10 bases. CDR1 is LNHDA and CDR2 is SQIVND in the germline V gene (reference sequence). With 6 bases clipped from V and 4 bases from J, the junction kept 8 bases outside the gene matches. The CDR3 has 15 amino acids. The CDR3 nucleotides read TGTGCCAGTAGCCTGGGACAGGGGTGGGGCACTGAAGCTTTCTTT. Translated: CASSLGQGWGTEAFF.

This sequence joins TRBV30 and TRBJ2-5, with D perhaps matching TRBD2 (6 bases). The CDR3 is 12 residues long. Trimming left V 0 bases short and J 6 bases short, with 8 bases between. CDR1 and CDR2 (germline): GTSNPN, SVGIG (reference sequence). The CDR3 spells CAWSVRGKTQYF. In nucleotides, the CDR3 is TGTGCCTGGAGTGTACGGGGGAAGACCCAGTACTTC.

V usage is TRBV29-1 and J usage is TRBJ1-2; no clear D. CDR3 length equals 12 residues. Germline V lookup: CDR1 SQVTM, CDR2 ANQGSEA. Deletions cut 4 bases from V and 4 bases from J, with 10 bases between. The CDR3 region is CSVGTASYGYTF. The CDR3 region has the DNA TGCAGCGTTGGAACAGCCAGCTATGGCTACACCTTC.

The CDR3 here is CASSYSRQGNQPQHF. The CDR3 nucleotides are TGTGCCAGCAGTTACTCGCGCCAGGGTAATCAGCCCCAGCATTTT. This chain uses TRBV6-5 with TRBJ1-5; the D gene is possibly TRBD1 (5 bases). CDR3 length equals 15 residues. The V gene's germline CDR1 is MNHEY and CDR2 SVGAGI. The germline V and J ends were trimmed by 0 bases and 4 bases, with 10 bases remaining between them.

This clone showed up just once. The genes are TRBV7-2 and TRBJ1-3, with D tentatively TRBD1 (5 bases). Germline V lookup: CDR1 SGHTA, CDR2 FQGNSA. The CDR3 totals 14 residues. The ends were cut back, 4 bases at V and 2 bases at J, with 9 bases in the middle. This CDR3 reads CASSYQTAGNTIYF. CDR3 coding DNA: TGTGCCAGCAGCTACCAGACAGCTGGAAACACCATATATTTT. Full variable domain (outside the CDR3, taken from reference TRBV7-2 and TRBJ1-3): GAGVSQSPSNKVTEKGKDVELRCDPISGHTALYWYRQSLGQGLEFLIYFQGNSAPDKSGLPSDRFSAERTGGSVSTLTIQRTQQEDSAVYLCASSYQTAGNTIYFGEGSWLTVV.

V is TRBV5-1 and J is TRBJ2-1; 11 bases map to TRBD2. Germline trimming cut 2 bases from V and 8 bases from J; bases unmatched to any gene: 6. Germline loops: CDR1 SGHRS, CDR2 YFSETQ. The CDR3 length is 15 residues. CDR3 amino acids: CASSLGSGGVDEQFF. CDR3 in DNA: TGCGCCAGCAGCTTAGGTAGCGGGGGGGTCGATGAGCAGTTCTTC.

The chain recombines TRBV6-1 with TRBJ1-1; maybe TRBD1 (5 bases). The CDR3 totals 14 residues. Trimming shortened V by 2 bases and J by 4 bases, and 11 bases separated the two germline ends. Germline V gene data show CDR1 as MNHNS and CDR2 as SASEGT. The CDR3 DNA follows: TGTGCCAGCAGTGAAAGGACACGGACCACTGAAGCTTTCTTT. It encodes CASSERTRTTEAFF.

The chain uses TRBV7-9 and TRBJ1-1; D not resolved. V lost 1 base, J lost 9 bases, and 9 bases lay in between. This CDR3 spans 12 amino acids. CDR1 is SEHNR and CDR2 is FQNEAQ in the germline V gene (reference sequence). The chain's CDR3 is CASSLVPTQAFF. Here the CDR3 DNA reads TGTGCCAGCAGCTTAGTCCCAACACAAGCTTTCTTT.

The chain recombines TRBV20-1 with TRBJ1-6, with no clear D. CDR1 and CDR2 from the germline V gene are DFQATT and SNEGSKA (reference sequence). The CDR3 runs 9 residues. CDR3 loop: CGVPWPLHF. The CDR3 nucleotides are TGCGGAGTTCCTTGGCCCCTCCACTTT.

CDR3: CASSLGQGHRNEQYF. Written as DNA, the CDR3 is TGCGCCAGCAGCTTGGGACAGGGTCATAGGAACGAGCAGTACTTC. The chain recombines TRBV5-1 with TRBJ2-7; TRBD1 matches at 7 bases. Germline CDR1 is SGHRS and CDR2 is YFSETQ. The CDR3 has 15 residues. V lost 0 bases, J lost 5 bases, and 8 bases stayed unmatched. The full variable domain, rest sourced from reference TRBV5-1 and TRBJ2-7, is KAGVTQTPRYLIKTRGQQVTLSCSPISGHRSVSWYQQTPGQGLQFLFEYFSETQRNKGNFPGRFSGRQFSNSRSEMNVSTLELGDSALYLCASSLGQGHRNEQYFGPGTRLTVT.

This clone was picked up a small number of times. The chain joins TRBV4-2 to TRBJ1-6; D possibly corresponds to TRBD1 (6 bases). Germline loops: CDR1 LGHNA, CDR2 YNFKEQ. Trimming stripped 1 base from V and 10 bases from J, with 11 bases between. This CDR3 spans 14 amino acids. CDR3 protein: CASSQGQDYSPLHF. In nucleotides, the CDR3 is TGTGCCAGCAGCCAAGGACAGGATTACTCACCCCTCCACTTT.

This chain uses TRBV5-1 with TRBJ1-1; D remains unclear. CDR3 size: 14 residues. Trimming left V 1 base short and J 3 bases short, with 10 bases between. Germline V gene sequence: CDR1 SGHRS, CDR2 YFSETQ. The CDR3 nucleotides are TGCGCCAGCAGCTTGTCGGGATTTGACACTGAAGCTTTCTTT. Translated: CASSLSGFDTEAFF.

The chain uses TRBV11-3 and TRBJ2-1, with D unresolved. Deletions cut 6 bases from V and 0 bases from J, with 12 bases between. Germline CDR1 reads SGHNT; CDR2 reads YENEEA. This CDR3 contains 15 residues. CDR3 DNA: TGTGCCAGCAGTATCTGGCGGATCTCCTACAATGAGCAGTTCTTC. This encodes CASSIWRISYNEQFF.

The CDR3 sequence is CASSAEGGAGELFF. The CDR3 DNA is TGTGCCAGCAGTGCAGAGGGAGGCGCCGGGGAGCTGTTTTTT. J is TRBJ2-2 and V is TRBV6-4; maybe TRBD2 (6 bases). The CDR3 runs to 14 residues. The germline V gene has CDR1 MRHNA and CDR2 SNTAGT. V was clipped by 4 bases and J by 6 bases, with 12 bases between them.

The chain recombines TRBV29-1 with TRBJ2-3; 14 bases are shared with TRBD2. V shed 4 bases, J shed 5 bases, and the junction held 5 bases outside the gene matches. This CDR3 comprises 15 residues. CDR1 SQVTM and CDR2 ANQGSEA come from the germline V gene. The CDR3: CSVGLAGGNGDTQYF. CDR3 in DNA: TGCAGCGTTGGACTAGCGGGGGGGAACGGAGATACGCAGTATTTT.

This chain connects TRBV4-3 to TRBJ1-6, with D unclear. The germline gives CDR1 LGHNA, CDR2 YSLEER. CDR3 length equals 16 residues. Deletions cut 0 bases from V and 7 bases from J, with 13 bases between. In nucleotides, the CDR3 is TGCGCCAGCAGCCAAGATCGGGAGGGTTTGAATTCACCCCTCCACTTT. It is translated as CASSQDREGLNSPLHF.

The chain joins TRBV10-3 to TRBJ1-5; 7 bases match TRBD1. V lost 3 bases, J lost 8 bases, and 10 bases stayed unmatched. This CDR3 is built from 15 residues. Germline CDR1 reads ENHRY; CDR2 reads SYGVKD. CDR3 loop: CAISEGQATGEPQHF. CDR3 sequence (DNA): TGTGCCATCAGTGAAGGACAAGCCACAGGGGAGCCCCAGCATTTT.

V usage is TRBV5-1 and J usage is TRBJ2-7, with TRBD1 matching 7 bases. This CDR3 region has 15 residues. The V and J ends lost 4 bases and 3 bases, in that order; junction bases with no gene match: 10. Germline assignment: CDR1 SGHRS and CDR2 YFSETQ. CDR3: CASSPSGTVGYEQYF. CDR3 in DNA: TGCGCCAGCAGCCCGAGTGGGACAGTCGGCTACGAGCAGTACTTC.

This clone has more than one count but fewer than ten. V gene TRBV19 combines with J gene TRBJ1-2; 7 positions match TRBD1. In germline, CDR1 is LNHDA, CDR2 SQIVND (reference sequence). CDR3 length equals 15 residues. V trimming: 4 bases; J trimming: 6 bases; junction bases outside the gene matches: 11. The CDR3 region is CASSTRQGVGNGYTF. In DNA form, the CDR3 reads TGTGCCAGTAGTACAAGACAGGGAGTTGGGAATGGCTACACCTTC.

The rearrangement links TRBV5-1 to TRBJ1-1, with unresolved D. The ends were cut back, 0 bases at V and 3 bases at J, with 12 bases in the middle. Looked up from germline, CDR1 is SGHRS and CDR2 is YFSETQ. This CDR3 region has 15 residues. CDR3 protein: CASSLGLGKYTEAFF. CDR3 bases: TGCGCCAGCAGCTTGGGGCTCGGGAAATACACTGAAGCTTTCTTT. Drawing the rest from reference TRBV5-1 and TRBJ1-1, the complete variable domain is KAGVTQTPRYLIKTRGQQVTLSCSPISGHRSVSWYQQTPGQGLQFLFEYFSETQRNKGNFPGRFSGRQFSNSRSEMNVSTLELGDSALYLCASSLGLGKYTEAFFGQGTRLTVV.

The table lists this clone with a count of one. The chain employs TRBV7-3 and TRBJ2-2, with D possibly matching TRBD1 (5 bases). In germline, CDR1 is SGHTA, CDR2 FQGTGA. V lost 4 bases and J 1 base, leaving 10 bases between the germline ends. The CDR3 contains 15 residues. The DNA for the CDR3 is TGTGCCAGCAGCTGGGGCAGTCTGAACACCGGGGAGCTGTTTTTT. This gives the protein CASSWGSLNTGELFF.